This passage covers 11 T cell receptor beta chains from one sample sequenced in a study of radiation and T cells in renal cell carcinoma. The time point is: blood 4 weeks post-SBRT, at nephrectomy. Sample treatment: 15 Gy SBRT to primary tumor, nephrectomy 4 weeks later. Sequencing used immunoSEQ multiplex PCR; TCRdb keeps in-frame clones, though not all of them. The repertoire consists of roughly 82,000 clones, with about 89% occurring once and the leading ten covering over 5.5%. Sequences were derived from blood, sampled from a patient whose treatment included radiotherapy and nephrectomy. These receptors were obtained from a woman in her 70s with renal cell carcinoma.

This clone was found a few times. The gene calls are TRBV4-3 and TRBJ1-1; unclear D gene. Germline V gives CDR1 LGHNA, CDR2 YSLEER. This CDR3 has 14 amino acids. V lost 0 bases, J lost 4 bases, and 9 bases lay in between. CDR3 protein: CASSQDLGITEAFF. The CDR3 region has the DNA TGCGCCAGCAGCCAAGATTTGGGAATCACTGAAGCTTTCTTT.

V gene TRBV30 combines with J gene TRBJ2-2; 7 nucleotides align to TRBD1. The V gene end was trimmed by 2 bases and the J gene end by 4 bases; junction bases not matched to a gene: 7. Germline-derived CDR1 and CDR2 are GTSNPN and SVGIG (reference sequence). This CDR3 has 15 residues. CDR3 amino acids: CAWSPGQVLTGELFF. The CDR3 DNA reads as TGTGCCTGGAGTCCCGGACAGGTCCTCACCGGGGAGCTGTTTTTT.

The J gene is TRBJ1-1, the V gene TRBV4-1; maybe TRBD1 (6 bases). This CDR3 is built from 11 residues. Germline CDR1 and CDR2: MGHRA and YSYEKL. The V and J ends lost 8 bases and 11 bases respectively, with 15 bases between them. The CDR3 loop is CASLGGATAFF. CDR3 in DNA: TGCGCCAGCTTGGGGGGGGCGACCGCTTTCTTT.

The CDR3 region is CASSVGMADTEAFF. The CDR3 nucleotides are TGTGCCAGCAGTGTAGGAATGGCGGACACTGAAGCTTTCTTT. The V gene is TRBV19, the J gene TRBJ1-1; D is undetermined. Germline CDR1 reads LNHDA; CDR2 reads SQIVND (reference sequence). There are 14 residues in the CDR3. V lost 9 bases, J lost 3 bases, and 17 bases lay in between.

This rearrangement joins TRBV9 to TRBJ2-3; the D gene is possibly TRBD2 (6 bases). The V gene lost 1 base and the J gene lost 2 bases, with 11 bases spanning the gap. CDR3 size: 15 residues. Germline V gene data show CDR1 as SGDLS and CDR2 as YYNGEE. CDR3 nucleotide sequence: TGTGCCAGCAGCGTATGGGGGGACCCCACAGATACGCAGTATTTT. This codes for CASSVWGDPTDTQYF.

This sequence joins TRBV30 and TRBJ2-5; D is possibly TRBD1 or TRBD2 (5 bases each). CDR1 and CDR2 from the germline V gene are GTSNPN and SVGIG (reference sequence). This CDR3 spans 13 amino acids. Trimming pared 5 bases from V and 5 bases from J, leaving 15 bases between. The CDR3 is CAWARQRGETQYF. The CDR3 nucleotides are TGTGCCTGGGCTAGACAGAGAGGGGAGACCCAGTACTTC.

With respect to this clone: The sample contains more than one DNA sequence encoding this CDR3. The CDR3 is CASSLGSTDTQYF. CDR3 nucleotide sequence: TGTGCCAGCAGCTTAGGGTCCACAGATACGCAGTATTTT. This chain links TRBV7-2 with TRBJ2-3; D remains ambiguous. This CDR3 comprises 13 residues. Germline CDR1 SGHTA, CDR2 FQGNSA. Trimming stripped 1 base from V and 2 bases from J, with 4 bases between.

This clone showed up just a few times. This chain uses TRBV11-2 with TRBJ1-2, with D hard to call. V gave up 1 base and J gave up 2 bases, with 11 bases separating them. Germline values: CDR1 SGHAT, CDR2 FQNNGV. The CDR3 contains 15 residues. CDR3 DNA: TGTGCCAGCAGCTTAGTAGGGCAGTGGAACTATGGCTACACCTTC. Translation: CASSLVGQWNYGYTF.

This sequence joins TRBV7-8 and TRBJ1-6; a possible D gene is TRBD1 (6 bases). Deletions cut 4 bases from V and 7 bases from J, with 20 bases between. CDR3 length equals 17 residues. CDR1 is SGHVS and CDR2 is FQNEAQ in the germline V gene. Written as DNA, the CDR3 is TGTGCCAGCAGCTCCCCGGAGGGACAATCCATCAATTCACCCCTCCACTTT. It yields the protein CASSSPEGQSINSPLHF.

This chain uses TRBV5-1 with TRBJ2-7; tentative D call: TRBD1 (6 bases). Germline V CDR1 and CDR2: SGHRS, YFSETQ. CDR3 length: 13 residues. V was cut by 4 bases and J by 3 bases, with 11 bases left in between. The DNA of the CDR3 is TGCGCCAGCAGCGCGGACAGATTCTACGAGCAGTACTTC. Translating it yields CASSADRFYEQYF.

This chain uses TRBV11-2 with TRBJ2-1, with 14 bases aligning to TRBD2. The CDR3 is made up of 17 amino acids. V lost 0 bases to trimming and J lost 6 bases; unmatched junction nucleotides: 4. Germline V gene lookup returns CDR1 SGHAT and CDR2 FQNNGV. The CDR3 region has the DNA TGTGCCAGCAGCTTAGATCGCGGACTAGCGGGGGGCAATGAGCAGTTCTTC. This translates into CASSLDRGLAGGNEQFF.